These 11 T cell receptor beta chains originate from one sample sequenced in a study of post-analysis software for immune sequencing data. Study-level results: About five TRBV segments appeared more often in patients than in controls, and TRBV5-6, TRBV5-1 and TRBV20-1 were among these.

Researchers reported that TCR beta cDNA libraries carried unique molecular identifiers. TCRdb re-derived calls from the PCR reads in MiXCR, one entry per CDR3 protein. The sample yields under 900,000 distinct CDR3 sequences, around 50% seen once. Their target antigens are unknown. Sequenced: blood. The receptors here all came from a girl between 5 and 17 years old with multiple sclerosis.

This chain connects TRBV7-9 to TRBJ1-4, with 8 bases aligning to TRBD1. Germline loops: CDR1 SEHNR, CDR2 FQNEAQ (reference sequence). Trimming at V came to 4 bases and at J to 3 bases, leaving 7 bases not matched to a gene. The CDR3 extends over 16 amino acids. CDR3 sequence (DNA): TGTGCCAGCAGCTCAGGTCAGGGGGCGGCTAATGAAAAACTGTTTTTT. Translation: CASSSGQGAANEKLFF.

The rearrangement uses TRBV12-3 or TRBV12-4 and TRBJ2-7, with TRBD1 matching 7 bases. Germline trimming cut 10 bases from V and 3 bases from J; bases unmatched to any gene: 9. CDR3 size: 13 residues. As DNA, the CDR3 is TGTGCCACCCAAAGGGACAGAGGCTACGAGCAGTACTTC. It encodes CATQRDRGYEQYF.

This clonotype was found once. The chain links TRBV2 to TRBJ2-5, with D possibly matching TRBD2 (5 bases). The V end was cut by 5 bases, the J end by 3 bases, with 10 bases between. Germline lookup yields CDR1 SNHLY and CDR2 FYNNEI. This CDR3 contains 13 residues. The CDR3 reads CASSQEREETQYF. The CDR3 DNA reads TGTGCCAGCAGTCAAGAGAGGGAAGAGACCCAGTACTTC.

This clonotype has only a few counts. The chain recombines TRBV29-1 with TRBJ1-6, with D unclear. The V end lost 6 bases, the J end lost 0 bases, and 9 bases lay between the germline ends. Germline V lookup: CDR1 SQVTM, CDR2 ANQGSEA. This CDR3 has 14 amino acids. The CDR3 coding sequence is TGCAGCGTCCGCACGAGCTCCTATAATTCACCCCTCCACTTT. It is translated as CSVRTSSYNSPLHF.

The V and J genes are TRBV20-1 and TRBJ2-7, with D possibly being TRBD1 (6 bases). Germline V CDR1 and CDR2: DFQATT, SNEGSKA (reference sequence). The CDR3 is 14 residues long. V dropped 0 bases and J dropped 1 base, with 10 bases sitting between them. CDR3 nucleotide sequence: TGCAGTGCTAGAGACCAACAGGGTTCCTACGAGCAGTACTTC. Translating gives CSARDQQGSYEQYF.

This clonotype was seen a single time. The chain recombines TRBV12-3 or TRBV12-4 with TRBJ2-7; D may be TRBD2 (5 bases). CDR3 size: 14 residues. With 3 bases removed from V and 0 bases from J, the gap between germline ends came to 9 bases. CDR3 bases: TGTGCCAGCAGTTTTCACGGGGTCTCCTACGAGCAGTACTTC. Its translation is CASSFHGVSYEQYF.

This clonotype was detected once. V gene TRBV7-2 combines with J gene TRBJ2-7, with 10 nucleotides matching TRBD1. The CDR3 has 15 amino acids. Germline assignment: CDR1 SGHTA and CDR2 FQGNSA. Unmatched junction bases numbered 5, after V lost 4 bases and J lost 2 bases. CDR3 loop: CASSWMDRGAYEQYF. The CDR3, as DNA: TGTGCCAGCAGCTGGATGGACAGGGGGGCCTACGAGCAGTACTTC.

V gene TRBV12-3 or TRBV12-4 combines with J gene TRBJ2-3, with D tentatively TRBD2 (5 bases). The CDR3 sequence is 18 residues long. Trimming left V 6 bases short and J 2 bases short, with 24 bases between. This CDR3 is CASSPLRAHLGVTDTQYF. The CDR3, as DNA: TGTGCCAGCAGCCCCCTCCGGGCCCACCTCGGGGTCACAGATACGCAGTATTTT.

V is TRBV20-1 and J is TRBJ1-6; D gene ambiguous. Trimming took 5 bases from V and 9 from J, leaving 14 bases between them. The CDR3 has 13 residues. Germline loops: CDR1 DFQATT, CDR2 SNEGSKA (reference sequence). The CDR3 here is CSAGASEASPLHF. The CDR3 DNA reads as TGCAGTGCTGGAGCCTCCGAGGCTTCACCCCTCCACTTT.

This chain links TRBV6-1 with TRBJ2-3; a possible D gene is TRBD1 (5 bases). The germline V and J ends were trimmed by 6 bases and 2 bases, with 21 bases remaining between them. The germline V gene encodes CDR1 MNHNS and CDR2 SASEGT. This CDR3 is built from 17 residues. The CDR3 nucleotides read TGTGCCAGCAGCAAGTATACAGGACCTCTCAACACAGATACGCAGTATTTT. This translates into CASSKYTGPLNTDTQYF.

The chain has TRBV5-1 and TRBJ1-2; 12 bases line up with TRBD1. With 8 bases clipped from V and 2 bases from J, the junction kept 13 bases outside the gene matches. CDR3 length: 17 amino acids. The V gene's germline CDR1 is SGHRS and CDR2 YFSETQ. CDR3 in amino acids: CASSIGTGGSPNYGYTF. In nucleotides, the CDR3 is TGCGCCAGTAGTATCGGGACAGGGGGCTCCCCAAACTATGGCTACACCTTC. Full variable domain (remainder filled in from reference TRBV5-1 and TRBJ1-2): KAGVTQTPRYLIKTRGQQVTLSCSPISGHRSVSWYQQTPGQGLQFLFEYFSETQRNKGNFPGRFSGRQFSNSRSEMNVSTLELGDSALYLCASSIGTGGSPNYGYTFGSGTRLTVV.